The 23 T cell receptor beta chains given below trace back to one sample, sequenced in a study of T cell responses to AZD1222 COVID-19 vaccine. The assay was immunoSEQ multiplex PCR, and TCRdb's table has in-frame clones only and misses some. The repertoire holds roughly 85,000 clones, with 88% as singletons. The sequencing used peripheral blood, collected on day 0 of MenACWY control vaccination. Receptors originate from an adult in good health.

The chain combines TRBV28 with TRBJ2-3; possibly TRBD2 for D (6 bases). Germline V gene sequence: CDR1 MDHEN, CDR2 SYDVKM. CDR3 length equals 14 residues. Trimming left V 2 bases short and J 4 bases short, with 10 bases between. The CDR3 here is CASSLGGSSDTQYF. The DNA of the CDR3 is TGTGCCAGCAGTTTAGGGGGGTCATCAGATACGCAGTATTTT. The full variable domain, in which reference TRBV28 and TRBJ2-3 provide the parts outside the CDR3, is DVKVTQSSRYLVKRTGEKVFLECVQDMDHENMFWYRQDPGLGLRLIYFSYDVKMKEKGDIPEGYSVSREKKERFSLILESASTNQTSMYLCASSLGGSSDTQYFGPGTRLTVL.

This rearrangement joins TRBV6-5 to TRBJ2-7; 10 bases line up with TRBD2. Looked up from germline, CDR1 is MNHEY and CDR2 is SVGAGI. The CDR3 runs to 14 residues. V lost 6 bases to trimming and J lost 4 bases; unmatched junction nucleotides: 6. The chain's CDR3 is CASRSGTSVYEQYF. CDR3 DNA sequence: TGTGCCAGCAGATCGGGGACTAGCGTTTACGAGCAGTACTTC.

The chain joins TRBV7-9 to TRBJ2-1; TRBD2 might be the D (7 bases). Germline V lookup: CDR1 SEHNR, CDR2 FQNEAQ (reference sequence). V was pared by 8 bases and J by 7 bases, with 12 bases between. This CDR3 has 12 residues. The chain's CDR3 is CASLGGANEQFF. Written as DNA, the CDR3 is TGTGCCAGCCTTGGGGGGGCGAATGAGCAGTTCTTC.

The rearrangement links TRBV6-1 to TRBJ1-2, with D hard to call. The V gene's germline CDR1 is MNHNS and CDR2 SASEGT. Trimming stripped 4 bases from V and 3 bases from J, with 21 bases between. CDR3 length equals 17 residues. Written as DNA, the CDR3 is TGTGCCAGCAGTGGCGGTTCTCCGCCGAGGAGGTACTATGGCTACACCTTC. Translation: CASSGGSPPRRYYGYTF.

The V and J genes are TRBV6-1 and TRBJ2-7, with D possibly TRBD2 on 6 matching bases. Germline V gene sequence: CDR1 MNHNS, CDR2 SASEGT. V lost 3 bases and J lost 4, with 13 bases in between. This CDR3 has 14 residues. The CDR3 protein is CASSDGGSQYEQYF. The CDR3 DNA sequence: TGTGCCAGCAGTGACGGGGGAAGTCAGTACGAGCAGTACTTC.

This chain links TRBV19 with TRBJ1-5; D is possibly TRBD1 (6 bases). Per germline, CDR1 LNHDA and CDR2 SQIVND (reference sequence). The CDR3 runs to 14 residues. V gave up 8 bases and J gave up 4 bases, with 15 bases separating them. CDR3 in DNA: TGTGCCAGTCTGAGTCAGGGGAGTAATCAGCCCCAGCATTTT. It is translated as CASLSQGSNQPQHF.

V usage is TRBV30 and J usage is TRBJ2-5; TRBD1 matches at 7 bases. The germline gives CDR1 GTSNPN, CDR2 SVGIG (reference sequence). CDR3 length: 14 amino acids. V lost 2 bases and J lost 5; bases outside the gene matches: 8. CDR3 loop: CAWSSDRDGETQYF. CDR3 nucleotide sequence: TGTGCCTGGAGTTCAGACAGGGACGGGGAGACCCAGTACTTC.

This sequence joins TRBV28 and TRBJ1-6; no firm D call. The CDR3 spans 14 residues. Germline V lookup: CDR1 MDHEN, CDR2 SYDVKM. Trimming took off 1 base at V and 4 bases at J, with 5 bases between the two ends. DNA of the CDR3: TGTGCCAGCAGTTTATCACAGTATAATTCACCCCTCCACTTT. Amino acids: CASSLSQYNSPLHF. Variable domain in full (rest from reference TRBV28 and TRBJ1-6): DVKVTQSSRYLVKRTGEKVFLECVQDMDHENMFWYRQDPGLGLRLIYFSYDVKMKEKGDIPEGYSVSREKKERFSLILESASTNQTSMYLCASSLSQYNSPLHFGNGTRLTVT.

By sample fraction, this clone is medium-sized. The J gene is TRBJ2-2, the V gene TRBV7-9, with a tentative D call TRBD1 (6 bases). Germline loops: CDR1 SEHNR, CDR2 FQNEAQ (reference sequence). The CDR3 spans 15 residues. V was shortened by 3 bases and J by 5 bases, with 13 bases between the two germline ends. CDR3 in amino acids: CASSLGWGPTGELFF. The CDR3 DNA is TGTGCCAGCAGCTTGGGGTGGGGGCCGACCGGGGAGCTGTTTTTT. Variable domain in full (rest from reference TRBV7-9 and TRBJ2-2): DTGVSQNPRHKITKRGQNVTFRCDPISEHNRLYWYRQTLGQGPEFLTYFQNEAQLEKSRLLSDRFSAERPKGSFSTLEIQRTEQGDSAMYLCASSLGWGPTGELFFGEGSRLTVL.

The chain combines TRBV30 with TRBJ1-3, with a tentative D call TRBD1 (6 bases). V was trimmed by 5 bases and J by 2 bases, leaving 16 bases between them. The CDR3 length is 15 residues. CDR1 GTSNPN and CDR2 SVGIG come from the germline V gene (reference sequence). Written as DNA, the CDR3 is TGTGCCTGGCAAGAAGGGGGTCTGACTGGAAACACCATATATTTT. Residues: CAWQEGGLTGNTIYF.

The CDR3 region is CASSVNLDYGYTF. CDR3 bases: TGCGCCAGCAGCGTAAACCTGGACTATGGCTACACCTTC. The rearrangement uses TRBV5-1 and TRBJ1-2; D is unresolved. Germline loops: CDR1 SGHRS, CDR2 YFSETQ. The CDR3 extends over 13 amino acids. V was clipped by 4 bases and J by 3 bases, with 10 bases between them.

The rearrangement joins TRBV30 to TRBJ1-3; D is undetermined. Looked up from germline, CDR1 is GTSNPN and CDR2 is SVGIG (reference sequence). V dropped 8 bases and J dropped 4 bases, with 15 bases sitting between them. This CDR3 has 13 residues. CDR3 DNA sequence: TGTGCCGGCATTACAGAGAGGGGAAACACCATATATTTT. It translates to CAGITERGNTIYF.

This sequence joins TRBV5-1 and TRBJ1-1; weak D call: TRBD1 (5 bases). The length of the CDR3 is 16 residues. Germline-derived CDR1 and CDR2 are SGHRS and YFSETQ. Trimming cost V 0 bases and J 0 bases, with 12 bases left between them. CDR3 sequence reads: CASSLATGTVNTEAFF. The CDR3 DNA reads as TGCGCCAGCAGCTTGGCCACCGGGACGGTGAACACTGAAGCTTTCTTT.

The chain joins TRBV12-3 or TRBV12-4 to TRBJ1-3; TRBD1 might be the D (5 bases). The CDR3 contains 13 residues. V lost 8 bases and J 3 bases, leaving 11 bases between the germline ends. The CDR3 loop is CASLGQGGNTIYF. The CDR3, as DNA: TGTGCCAGCCTCGGGCAGGGTGGAAACACCATATATTTT.

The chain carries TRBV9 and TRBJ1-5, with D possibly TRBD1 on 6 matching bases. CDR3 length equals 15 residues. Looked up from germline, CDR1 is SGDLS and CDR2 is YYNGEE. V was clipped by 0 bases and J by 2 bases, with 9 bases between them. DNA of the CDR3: TGTGCCAGCAGCGTAGGGGCAGGGGGCAATCAGCCCCAGCATTTT. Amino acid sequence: CASSVGAGGNQPQHF.

The CDR3 DNA reads TGTGCCAGCAGAGAGCCTCAGACGAGCGAGCAGTACTTC. As protein: CASREPQTSEQYF. The chain has TRBV12-3 or TRBV12-4 and TRBJ2-7; the D is unclear. V shed 6 bases and J shed 6 bases, with 15 bases lying between them. This CDR3 is 13 amino acids long.

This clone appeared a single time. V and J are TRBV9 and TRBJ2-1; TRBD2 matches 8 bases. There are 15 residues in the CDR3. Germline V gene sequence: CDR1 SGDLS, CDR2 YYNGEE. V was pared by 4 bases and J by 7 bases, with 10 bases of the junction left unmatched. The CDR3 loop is CASSSFRGGPNEQFF. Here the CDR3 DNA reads TGTGCCAGCAGCTCCTTTCGGGGGGGCCCGAATGAGCAGTTCTTC.

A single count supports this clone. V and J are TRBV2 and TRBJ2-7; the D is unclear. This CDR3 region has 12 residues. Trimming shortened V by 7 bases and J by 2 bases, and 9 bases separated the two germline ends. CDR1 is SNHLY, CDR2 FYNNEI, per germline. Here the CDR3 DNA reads TGTGCCAGCAACCATAACCCCTACGAGCAGTACTTC. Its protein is CASNHNPYEQYF.

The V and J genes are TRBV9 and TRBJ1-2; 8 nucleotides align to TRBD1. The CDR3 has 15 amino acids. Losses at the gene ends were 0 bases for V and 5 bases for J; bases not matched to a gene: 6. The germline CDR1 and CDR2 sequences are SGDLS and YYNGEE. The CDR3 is CASSVGQGAEYGYTF. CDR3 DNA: TGTGCCAGCAGCGTAGGGCAGGGGGCAGAGTATGGCTACACCTTC.

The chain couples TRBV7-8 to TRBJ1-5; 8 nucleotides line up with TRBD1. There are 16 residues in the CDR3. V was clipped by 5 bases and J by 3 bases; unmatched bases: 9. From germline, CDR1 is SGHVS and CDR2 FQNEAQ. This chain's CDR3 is CASSARTGMNNQPQHF. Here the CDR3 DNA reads TGTGCCAGCAGCGCCCGGACAGGGATGAACAATCAGCCCCAGCATTTT.

As DNA, the CDR3 is TGCAGTTGGACCAGCAACTATGGCTACACCTTC. This translates into CSWTSNYGYTF. The chain has TRBV29-1 and TRBJ1-2; no reliable D call. The CDR3 spans 11 residues. Germline CDR1 is SQVTM and CDR2 is ANQGSEA.

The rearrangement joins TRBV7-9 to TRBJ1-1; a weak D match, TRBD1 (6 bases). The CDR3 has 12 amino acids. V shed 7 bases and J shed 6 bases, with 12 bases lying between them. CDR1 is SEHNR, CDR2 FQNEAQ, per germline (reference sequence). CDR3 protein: CASTKGGAEAFF. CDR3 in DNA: TGTGCCAGCACTAAGGGGGGTGCTGAAGCTTTCTTT.

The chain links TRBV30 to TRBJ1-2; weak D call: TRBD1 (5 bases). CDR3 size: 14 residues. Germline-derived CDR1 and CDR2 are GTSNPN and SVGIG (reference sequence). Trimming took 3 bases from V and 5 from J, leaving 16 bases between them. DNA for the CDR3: TGTGCCTGGAGCCCCTTTGGGGGGACTTATGGCTACACCTTC. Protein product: CAWSPFGGTYGYTF.